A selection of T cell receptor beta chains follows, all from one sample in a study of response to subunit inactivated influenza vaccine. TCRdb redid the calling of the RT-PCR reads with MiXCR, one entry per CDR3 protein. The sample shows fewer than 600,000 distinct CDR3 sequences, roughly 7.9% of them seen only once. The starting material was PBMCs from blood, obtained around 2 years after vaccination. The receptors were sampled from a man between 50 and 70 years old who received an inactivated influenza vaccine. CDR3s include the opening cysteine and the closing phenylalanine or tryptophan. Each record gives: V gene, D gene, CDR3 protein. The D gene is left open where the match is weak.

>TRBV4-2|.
CASSQKVEGSDTQYF
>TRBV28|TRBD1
CASSTTGLAKNIQYF
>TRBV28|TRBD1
CASSAPTGANEQFF
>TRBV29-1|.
CSVDGKGVGGNTIYF
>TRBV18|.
CASSPHSTDTQYF
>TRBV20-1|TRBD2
CSATSPGLAGGETQYF
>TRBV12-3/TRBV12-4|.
CASNIRAEETQYF
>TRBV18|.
CASSPGSRDQPQHF
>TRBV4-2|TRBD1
CASSQDAGQDTEAFF
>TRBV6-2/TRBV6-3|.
CASALTASSYNEQFF